This TCR beta chain was sequenced in a study of T cells in localized non-small cell lung cancer. Study-level results: Blood T cell density predicted longer survival; adjacent-lung clonality, shorter. Paired adjacent lung recovered a median around 60 of the top 100 tumor clones.

A note on this clone: Its antigen is still unknown.

The CDR3 consists of 15 residues. Germline V CDR1 and CDR2: SGHVS, FQNEAQ. V lost 3 bases, J lost 0 bases, and 11 bases lay in between. Clones were sequenced by immunoSEQ multiplex PCR, and TCRdb holds only the in-frame ones, with some missing. The table has fewer than 60,000 clones, over 75% seen once. The sequence came from a female donor over 55 with stage II squamous cell lung carcinoma. The J gene is TRBJ1-2, the V gene TRBV7-8; possibly TRBD1 for D (6 bases). Here the sequenced sample was peripheral blood, taken before any cancer treatment. The CDR3 bases are TGTGCCAGCAGCTTTGGGGGCCTGACTAACTATGGCTACACCTTC. This codes for CASSFGGLTNYGYTF.